This entry is about one TCR beta chain. V was pared by 6 bases and J by 7 bases, with 2 bases of the junction left unmatched. Looked up from germline, CDR1 is MNHEY and CDR2 is SVGAGI. There are 11 residues in the CDR3. The source of the sample is a study of blood T cell repertoires in COVID-19. As for the study in general: Samples taken during acute and convalescent COVID-19 were collected in the United States, Italy and Spain.

Original processing notes: Scientists estimated how many nucleated cells there were by amplifying reference gene primers. Method: immunoSEQ multiplex PCR; TCRdb's copy keeps in-frame clones and lacks some. Clonal size and the V and J genes are those of that table, whereas D and trimming came from the DNA. Among about 290,000 clones listed, around four fifths were seen once. The V call is TRBV6-5, the J call TRBJ2-7, with 8 nucleotides matching TRBD1. The sequence came from a woman aged 50 to 60 with active or convalescent COVID-19. Sequencing input: peripheral blood. The chain's CDR3 is CASSTGGEQYF. The CDR3, as DNA: TGTGCCAGCAGCACAGGGGGTGAGCAGTACTTC.